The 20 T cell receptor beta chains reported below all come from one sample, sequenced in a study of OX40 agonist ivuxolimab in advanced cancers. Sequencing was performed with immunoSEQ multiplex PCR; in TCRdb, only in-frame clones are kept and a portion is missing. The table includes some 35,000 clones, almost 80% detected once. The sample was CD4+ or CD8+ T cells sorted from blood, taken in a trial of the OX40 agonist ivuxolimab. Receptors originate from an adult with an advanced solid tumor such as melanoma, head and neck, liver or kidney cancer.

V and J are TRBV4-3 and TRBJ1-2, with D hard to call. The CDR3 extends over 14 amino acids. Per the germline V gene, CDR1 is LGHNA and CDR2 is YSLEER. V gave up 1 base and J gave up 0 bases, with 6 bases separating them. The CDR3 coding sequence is TGCGCCAGCAGCCAAGGGCTAGCTAACTATGGCTACACCTTC. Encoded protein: CASSQGLANYGYTF.

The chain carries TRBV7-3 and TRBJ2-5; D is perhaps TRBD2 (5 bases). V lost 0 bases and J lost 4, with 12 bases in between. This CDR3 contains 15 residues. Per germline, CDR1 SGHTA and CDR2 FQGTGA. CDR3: CASSLTRGTGETQYF. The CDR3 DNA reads TGTGCCAGCAGCTTAACCCGGGGAACGGGAGAGACCCAGTACTTC. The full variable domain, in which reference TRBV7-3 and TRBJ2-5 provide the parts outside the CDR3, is GAGVSQTPSNKVTEKGKYVELRCDPISGHTALYWYRQSLGQGPEFLIYFQGTGAADDSGLPNDRFFAVRPEGSVSTLKIQRTERGDSAVYLCASSLTRGTGETQYFGPGTRLLVL.

For the CDR3, the DNA is TGTGCCATCAGTGCTGTGACCAAGGCTGGAAACACCATATATTTT. Translated: CAISAVTKAGNTIYF. The chain links TRBV10-3 to TRBJ1-3; D gene unclear. CDR1 and CDR2 from the germline V gene are ENHRY and SYGVKD. There are 15 residues in the CDR3. V was pared by 4 bases and J by 2 bases, with 12 bases between.

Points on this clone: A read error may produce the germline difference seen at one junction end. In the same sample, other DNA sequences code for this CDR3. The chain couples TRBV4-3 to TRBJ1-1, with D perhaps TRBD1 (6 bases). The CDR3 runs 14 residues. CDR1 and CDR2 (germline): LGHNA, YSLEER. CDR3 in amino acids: CASSHGGRVTEAFF. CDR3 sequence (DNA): TGCGCTAGCAGCCATGGGGGCAGGGTCACTGAAGCTTTCTTT.

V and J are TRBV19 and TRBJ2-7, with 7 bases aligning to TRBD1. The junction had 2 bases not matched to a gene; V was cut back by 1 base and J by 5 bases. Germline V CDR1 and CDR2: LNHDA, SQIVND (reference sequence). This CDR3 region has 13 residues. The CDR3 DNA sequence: TGTGCCAGTAGTATAGGACAGGGCCACGAGCAGTACTTC. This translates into CASSIGQGHEQYF.

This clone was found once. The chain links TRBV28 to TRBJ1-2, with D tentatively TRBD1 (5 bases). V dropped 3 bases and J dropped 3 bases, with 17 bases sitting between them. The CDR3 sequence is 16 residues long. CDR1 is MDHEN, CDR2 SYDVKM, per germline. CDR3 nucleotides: TGTGCCAGCAGTTTCCGAATCGGACAAGGGGACTATGGCTACACCTTC. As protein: CASSFRIGQGDYGYTF.

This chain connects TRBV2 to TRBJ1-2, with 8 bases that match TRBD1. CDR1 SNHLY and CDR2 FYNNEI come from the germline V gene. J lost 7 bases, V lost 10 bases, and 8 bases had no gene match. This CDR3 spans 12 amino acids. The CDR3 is CANRMDRAGYTF. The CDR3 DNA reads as TGTGCCAATCGTATGGACAGGGCTGGCTACACCTTC.

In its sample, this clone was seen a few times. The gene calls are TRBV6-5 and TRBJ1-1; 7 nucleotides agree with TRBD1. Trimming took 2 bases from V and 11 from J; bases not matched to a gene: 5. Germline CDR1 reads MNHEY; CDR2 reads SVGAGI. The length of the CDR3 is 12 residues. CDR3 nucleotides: TGTGCCAGCAGTTACCGGGGACAGCCGGCTTTCTTT. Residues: CASSYRGQPAFF.

The DNA for the CDR3 is TGTGCCAGCAGCTTGGCCTGGGGTGGCAATGAGCAGTTCTTC. This encodes CASSLAWGGNEQFF. V is TRBV5-8 and J is TRBJ2-1; D unresolved. The CDR3 consists of 14 residues. Looked up from germline, CDR1 is SGHTS and CDR2 is YDEGEE. The V end was cut by 0 bases, the J end by 6 bases, with 10 bases between.

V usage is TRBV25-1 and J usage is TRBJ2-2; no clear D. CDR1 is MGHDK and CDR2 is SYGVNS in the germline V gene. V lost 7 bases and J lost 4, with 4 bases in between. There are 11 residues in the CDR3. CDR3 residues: CASMSTGELFF. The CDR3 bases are TGTGCCAGCATGAGCACCGGGGAGCTGTTTTTT.

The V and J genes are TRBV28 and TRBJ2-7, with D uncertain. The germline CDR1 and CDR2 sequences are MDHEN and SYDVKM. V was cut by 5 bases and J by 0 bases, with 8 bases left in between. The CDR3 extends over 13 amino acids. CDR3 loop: CASSAVDSYEQYF. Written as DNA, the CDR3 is TGTGCCAGCAGTGCAGTAGACTCCTACGAGCAGTACTTC.

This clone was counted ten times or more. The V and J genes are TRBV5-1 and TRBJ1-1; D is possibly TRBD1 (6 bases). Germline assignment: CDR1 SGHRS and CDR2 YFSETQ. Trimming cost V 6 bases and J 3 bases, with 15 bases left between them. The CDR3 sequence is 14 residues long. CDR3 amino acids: CASTQGGGYTEAFF. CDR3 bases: TGCGCCAGCACCCAGGGAGGGGGATACACTGAAGCTTTCTTT.

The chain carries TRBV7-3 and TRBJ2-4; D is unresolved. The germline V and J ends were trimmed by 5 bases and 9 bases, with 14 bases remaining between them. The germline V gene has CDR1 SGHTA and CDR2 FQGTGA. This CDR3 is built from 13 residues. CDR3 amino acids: CASSRGSEAIQYF. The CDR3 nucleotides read TGTGCCAGCAGCCGAGGTTCAGAGGCCATTCAGTACTTC.

This CDR3 reads CASSPPAAHGSPLHF. CDR3 DNA: TGTGCCAGCAGCCCACCGGCCGCACATGGTTCACCCCTCCACTTT. The rearrangement joins TRBV7-2 to TRBJ1-6; D is unclear. CDR1 and CDR2 from the germline V gene are SGHTA and FQGNSA. This CDR3 contains 15 residues. The ends were cut back, 5 bases at V and 9 bases at J, with 17 bases in the middle.

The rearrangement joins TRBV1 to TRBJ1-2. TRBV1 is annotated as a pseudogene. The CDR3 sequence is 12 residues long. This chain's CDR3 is CTSRADLYGYTF. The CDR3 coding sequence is TGCACCAGCAGAGCAGACCTCTATGGCTACACCTTC.

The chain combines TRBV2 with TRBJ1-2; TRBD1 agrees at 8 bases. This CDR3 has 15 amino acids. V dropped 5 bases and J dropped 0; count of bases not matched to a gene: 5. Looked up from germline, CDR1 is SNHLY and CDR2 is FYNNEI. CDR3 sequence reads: CASSPPDRANYGYTF. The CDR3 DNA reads TGTGCCAGCAGTCCCCCGGACAGGGCTAACTATGGCTACACCTTC.

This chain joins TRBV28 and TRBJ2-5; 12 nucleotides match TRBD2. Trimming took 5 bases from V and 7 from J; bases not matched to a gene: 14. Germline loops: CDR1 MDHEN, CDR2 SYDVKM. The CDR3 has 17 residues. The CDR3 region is CASSPPRLAGASGTQYF. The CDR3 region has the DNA TGTGCCAGCAGTCCCCCGCGACTAGCGGGAGCTTCAGGGACCCAGTACTTC. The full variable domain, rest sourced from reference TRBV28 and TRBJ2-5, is DVKVTQSSRYLVKRTGEKVFLECVQDMDHENMFWYRQDPGLGLRLIYFSYDVKMKEKGDIPEGYSVSREKKERFSLILESASTNQTSMYLCASSPPRLAGASGTQYFGPGTRLLVL.

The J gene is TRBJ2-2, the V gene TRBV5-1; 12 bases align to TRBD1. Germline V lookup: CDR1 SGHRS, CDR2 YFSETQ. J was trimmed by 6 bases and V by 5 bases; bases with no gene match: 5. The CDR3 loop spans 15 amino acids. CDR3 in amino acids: CASRPGTGGSGELFF. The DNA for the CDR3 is TGCGCCAGCAGGCCCGGGACAGGGGGCTCCGGGGAGCTGTTTTTT.

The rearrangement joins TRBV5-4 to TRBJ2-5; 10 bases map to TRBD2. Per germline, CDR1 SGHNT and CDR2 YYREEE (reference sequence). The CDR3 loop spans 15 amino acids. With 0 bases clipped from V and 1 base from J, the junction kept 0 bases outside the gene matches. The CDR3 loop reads CASSLVAGGQETQYF. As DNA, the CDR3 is TGTGCCAGCAGCTTGGTAGCGGGGGGCCAAGAGACCCAGTACTTC.

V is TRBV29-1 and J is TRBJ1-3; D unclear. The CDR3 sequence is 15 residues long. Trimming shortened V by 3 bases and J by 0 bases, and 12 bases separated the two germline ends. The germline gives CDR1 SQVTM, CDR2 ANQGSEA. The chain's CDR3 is CSVESDVDSGNTIYF. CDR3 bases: TGCAGCGTTGAGTCGGACGTTGACTCTGGAAACACCATATATTTT.